Sequencing of this T cell receptor beta chain was carried out in a study of early T cells in non-severe SARS-CoV-2 infection. About the research overall: Unsorted whole blood bulk RNA was sequenced, with unpaired chains.

This clonotype turned up a few times. Its antigen remains unknown. Individual cDNA molecules received unique molecular identifiers. A single record per CDR3 protein comes from TCRdb applying MiXCR to the 5' RACE reads. This table holds tens of thousands of distinct CDR3 sequences, approximately 15% found once. Overall study findings and caveats: A preference for anti-spike CD8 responses marked VDJdb matching, which missed private and CD4 specificities.

Sample: whole blood. This TCR was sampled from an adult who was a healthcare worker with PCR-confirmed SARS-CoV-2 infection or an uninfected control (not recorded which).

This CDR3 reads CASSLSQGLSNQPQHF. CDR3 coding DNA: TGTGCCAGCTCGCTCTCACAGGGGCTGAGCAATCAGCCCCAGCATTTT. V is TRBV18 and J is TRBJ1-5; TRBD1 aligns across 7 bases. This CDR3 region has 16 residues. The germline V gene has CDR1 KGHSH and CDR2 LQKENI. The J segment lost 1 base and the V segment lost 6 bases, leaving 9 bases of the junction unmatched.